This TCR beta chain came from a study of shared clonotypes between healthy human individuals. Some clones are missing from TCRdb's copy, which holds only in-frame ones; the method was immunoSEQ multiplex PCR. This sample has about 680,000 clones, with approximately 73% found just once. Germline-derived CDR1 and CDR2 are MNHEY and SVGAGI. CDR3 length: 14 amino acids. V lost 6 bases to trimming and J lost 0 bases, with 9 bases between them. Sequenced: memory CD4+ T cells sorted from blood. Subset of the sample: CD45RA-negative fraction. The V and J genes are TRBV6-5 and TRBJ1-3; D not certain. The clonotype originates from a woman aged 30 to 39 in good health. The DNA of the CDR3 is TGTGCCAGCAGCTCCTCGAGCTCTGGAAACACCATATATTTT. It yields the protein CASSSSSSGNTIYF.